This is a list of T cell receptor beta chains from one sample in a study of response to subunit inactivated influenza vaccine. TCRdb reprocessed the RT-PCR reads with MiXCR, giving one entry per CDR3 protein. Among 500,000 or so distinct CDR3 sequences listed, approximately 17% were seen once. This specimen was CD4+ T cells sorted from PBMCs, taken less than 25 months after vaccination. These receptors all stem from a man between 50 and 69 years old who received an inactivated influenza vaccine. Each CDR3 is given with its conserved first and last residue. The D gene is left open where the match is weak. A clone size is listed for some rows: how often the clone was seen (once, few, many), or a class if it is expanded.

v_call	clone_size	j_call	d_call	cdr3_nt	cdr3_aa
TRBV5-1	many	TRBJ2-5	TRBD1	TGCGCCAGCAGCTTAACAGGGGCGCGGGAGACCCAGTACTTC	CASSLTGARETQYF
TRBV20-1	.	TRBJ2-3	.	TGCAGTGCTAGCGGTCTAGCCAGAGATACGCAGTATTTT	CSASGLARDTQYF
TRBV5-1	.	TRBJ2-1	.	TGCGCCAGCAGCCAGGGACTTTCTATTGAGCAGTTCTTC	CASSQGLSIEQFF
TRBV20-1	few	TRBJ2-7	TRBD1	TGCAGTGCTACTTACCGGGACAGGTTTTCCTACGAGCAGTACTTC	CSATYRDRFSYEQYF
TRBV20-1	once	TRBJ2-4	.	TGCAGTGCTTGTCACGCAGGCTCGGCCAAAAACATTCAGTACTTC	CSACHAGSAKNIQYF
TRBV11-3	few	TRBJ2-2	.	TGTGCCAGCAGCCAGTCCTCGCGCACCGGGGAGCTGTTTTTT	CASSQSSRTGELFF
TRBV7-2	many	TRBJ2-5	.	TGTGCCAGCAGCTTATATAGGAGCGAGACCCAGTACTTC	CASSLYRSETQYF
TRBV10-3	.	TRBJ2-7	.	TGTGCCATCAGTGGGGACACGTACGAGCAGTACTTC	CAISGDTYEQYF
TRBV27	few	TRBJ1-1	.	TGTGCCAGCAGAACTCGGTGGGGGAGACCTTTCATGAACACTGAAGCTTTCTTT	CASRTRWGRPFMNTEAFF
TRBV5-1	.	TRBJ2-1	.	TGCGCCAGCAGCTTGGTCCCGATGACGGGGCTCTCAATATACAATGAGCAGTTCTTC	CASSLVPMTGLSIYNEQFF
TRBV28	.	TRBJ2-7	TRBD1	TGTGCCAGCTCCGCTGTAACAGGGGGCCTCCACGAGCAGTACTTC	CASSAVTGGLHEQYF
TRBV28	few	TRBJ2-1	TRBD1	TGTGCCAGCAGTGGCCCCGGGACAGGGACCAATGAGCAGTTCTTC	CASSGPGTGTNEQFF
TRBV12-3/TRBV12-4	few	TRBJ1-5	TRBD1	TGTGCCAGCAGTCCCTGGACAGGGGGAAATCAGCCCCAGCATTTT	CASSPWTGGNQPQHF
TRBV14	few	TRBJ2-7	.	TGTGCCAGCAGCCAAACTATCGACAAAAGCCAGAGCTCCTACGAGCAGTACTTC	CASSQTIDKSQSSYEQYF
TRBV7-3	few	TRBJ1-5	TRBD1	TGTGCCAGCAGCTTAATGTTAAGAGGGACAGATAGCAATCAGCCCCAGCATTTT	CASSLMLRGTDSNQPQHF
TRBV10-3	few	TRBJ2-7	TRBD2	TGTGCCATCAGGACTAGCGGGACCTACGAGCAGTACTTC	CAIRTSGTYEQYF
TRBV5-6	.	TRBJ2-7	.	TGTGCCAGCAGCTTTCTAAGGTTCGAGCAGTACTTC	CASSFLRFEQYF
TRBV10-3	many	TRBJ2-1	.	TGTGCCATCAGTGAGTCCATGTCTTTCTCCTACAATGAGCAGTTCTTC	CAISESMSFSYNEQFF
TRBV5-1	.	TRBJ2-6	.	TGCGCCAGCAGCTTGTTTGGGGAGCCGGCTTATGGGGCCAACGTCCTGACTTTC	CASSLFGEPAYGANVLTF
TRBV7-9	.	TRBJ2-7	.	TGTGCCAGCAGCTTAGAGACAAGCACCTACGAGCAGTACTTC	CASSLETSTYEQYF
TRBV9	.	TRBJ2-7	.	TGTGCCAGCAGCGTCTCCGCGGGACACATATACGAGCAGTACTTC	CASSVSAGHIYEQYF
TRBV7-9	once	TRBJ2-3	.	TGTGCCAGCAGCTTAGGAGGGTCAGTACGTAGCACAGATACGCAGTATTTT	CASSLGGSVRSTDTQYF
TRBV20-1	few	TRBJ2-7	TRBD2	TGCAGTGTACAGCGCCTATCCGGGACTAGGTACTACGAGCAGTACTTC	CSVQRLSGTRYYEQYF
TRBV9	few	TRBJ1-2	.	TGTGCCAGCAGCGTGGGGGACACATCTAACTATGGCTACACCTTC	CASSVGDTSNYGYTF
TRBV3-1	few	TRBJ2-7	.	TGTGCCAGCAGCCAAGCTCAGGACTCCTACGAGCAGTACTTC	CASSQAQDSYEQYF
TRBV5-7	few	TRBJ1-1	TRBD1	TGTGCCAGCAGGACAGGGCTCGGGGACACTGAAGCTTTCTTT	CASRTGLGDTEAFF
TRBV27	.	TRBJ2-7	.	TGTGCCAGCAGTTTAGCCCCCTCGGGGGCCTACGAGCAGTACTTC	CASSLAPSGAYEQYF